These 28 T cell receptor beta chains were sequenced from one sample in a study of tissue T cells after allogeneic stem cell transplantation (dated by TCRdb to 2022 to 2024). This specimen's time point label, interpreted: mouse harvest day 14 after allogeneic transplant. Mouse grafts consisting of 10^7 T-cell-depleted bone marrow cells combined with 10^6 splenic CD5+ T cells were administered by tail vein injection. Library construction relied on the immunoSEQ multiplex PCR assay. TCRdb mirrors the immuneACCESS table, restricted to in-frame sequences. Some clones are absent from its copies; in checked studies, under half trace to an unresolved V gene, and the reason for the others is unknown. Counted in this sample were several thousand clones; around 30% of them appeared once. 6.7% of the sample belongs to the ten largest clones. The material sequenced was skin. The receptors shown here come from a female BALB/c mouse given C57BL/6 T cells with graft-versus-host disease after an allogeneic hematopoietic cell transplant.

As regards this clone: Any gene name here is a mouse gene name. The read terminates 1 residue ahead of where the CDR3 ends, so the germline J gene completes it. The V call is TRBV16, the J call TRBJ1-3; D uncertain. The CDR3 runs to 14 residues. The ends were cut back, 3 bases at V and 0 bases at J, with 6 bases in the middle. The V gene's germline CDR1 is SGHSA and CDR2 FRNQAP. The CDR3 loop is CASSLQNSGNTLYF. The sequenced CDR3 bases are TGTGCAAGCAGCTTGCAGAATTCTGGAAATACGCTCTAT.

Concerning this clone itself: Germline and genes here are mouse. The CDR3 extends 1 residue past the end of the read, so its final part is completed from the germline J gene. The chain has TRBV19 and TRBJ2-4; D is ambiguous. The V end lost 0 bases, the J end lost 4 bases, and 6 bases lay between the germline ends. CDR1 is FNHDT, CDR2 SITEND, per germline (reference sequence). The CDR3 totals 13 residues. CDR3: CASSIVRENTLYF. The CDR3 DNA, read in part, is TGTGCCAGCAGTATAGTCCGGGAAAACACCTTGTAC.

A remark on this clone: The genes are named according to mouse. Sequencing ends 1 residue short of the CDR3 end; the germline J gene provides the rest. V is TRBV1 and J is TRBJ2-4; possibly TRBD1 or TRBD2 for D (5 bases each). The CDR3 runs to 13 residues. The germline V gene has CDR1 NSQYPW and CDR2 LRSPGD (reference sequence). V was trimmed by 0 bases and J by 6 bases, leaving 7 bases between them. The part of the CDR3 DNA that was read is TGCACCTGCAGTGCAGACGGGGCTAACACCTTGTAC. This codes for CTCSADGANTLY. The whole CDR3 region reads CTCSADGANTLYF.

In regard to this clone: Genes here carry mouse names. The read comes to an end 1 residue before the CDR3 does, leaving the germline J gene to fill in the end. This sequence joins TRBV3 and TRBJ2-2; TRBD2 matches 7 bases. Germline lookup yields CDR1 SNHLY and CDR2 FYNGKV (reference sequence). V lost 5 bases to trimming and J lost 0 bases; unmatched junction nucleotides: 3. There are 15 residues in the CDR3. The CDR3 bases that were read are TGTGCCAGCAGCGGGGGGGGTCCAAACACCGGGCAGCTCTAC. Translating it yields CASSGGGPNTGQLY. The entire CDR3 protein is CASSGGGPNTGQLYF.

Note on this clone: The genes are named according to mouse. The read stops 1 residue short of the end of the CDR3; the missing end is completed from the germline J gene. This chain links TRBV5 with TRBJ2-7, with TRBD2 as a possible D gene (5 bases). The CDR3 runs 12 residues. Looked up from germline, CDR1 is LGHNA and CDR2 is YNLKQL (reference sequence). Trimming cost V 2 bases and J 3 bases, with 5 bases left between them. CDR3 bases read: TGTGCCAGCAGCCAATGGGGCTATGAACAGTAC. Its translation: CASSQWGYEQY. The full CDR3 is CASSQWGYEQYF.

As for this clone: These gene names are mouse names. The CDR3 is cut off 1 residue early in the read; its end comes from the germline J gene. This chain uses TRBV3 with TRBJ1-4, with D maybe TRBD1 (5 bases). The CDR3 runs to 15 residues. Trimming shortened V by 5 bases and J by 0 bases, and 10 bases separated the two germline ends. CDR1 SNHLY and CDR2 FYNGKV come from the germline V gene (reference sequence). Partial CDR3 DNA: TGTGCCAGCAGCCCAGGGACCTTTTCCAACGAAAGATTATTT. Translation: CASSPGTFSNERLF. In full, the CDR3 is CASSPGTFSNERLFF. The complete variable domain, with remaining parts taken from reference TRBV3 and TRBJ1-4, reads GPKVLQIPSHQIIDMGQMVTLNCDPVSNHLYFYWYKQILGQQMEFLVNFYNGKVMEKSKLFKDQFSVERPDGSYFTLKIQPTALEDSAVYFCASSPGTFSNERLFFGHGTKLSVL.

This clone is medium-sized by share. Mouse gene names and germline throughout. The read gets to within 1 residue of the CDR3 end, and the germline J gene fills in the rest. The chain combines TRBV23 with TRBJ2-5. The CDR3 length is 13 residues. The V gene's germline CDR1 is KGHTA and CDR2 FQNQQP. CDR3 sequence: CSSSRGVQDTQYF. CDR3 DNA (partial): TGCTCCAGCAGTCGCGGGGTCCAAGACACCCAGTAC.

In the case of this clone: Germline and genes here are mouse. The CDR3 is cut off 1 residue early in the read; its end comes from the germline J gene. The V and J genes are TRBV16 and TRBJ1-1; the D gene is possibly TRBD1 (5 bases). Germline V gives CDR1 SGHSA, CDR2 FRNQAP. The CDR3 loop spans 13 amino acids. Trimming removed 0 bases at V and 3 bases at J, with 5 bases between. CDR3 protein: CASSLETDTEVFF. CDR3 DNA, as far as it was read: TGTGCAAGCAGCTTAGAGACAGACACAGAAGTCTTC.

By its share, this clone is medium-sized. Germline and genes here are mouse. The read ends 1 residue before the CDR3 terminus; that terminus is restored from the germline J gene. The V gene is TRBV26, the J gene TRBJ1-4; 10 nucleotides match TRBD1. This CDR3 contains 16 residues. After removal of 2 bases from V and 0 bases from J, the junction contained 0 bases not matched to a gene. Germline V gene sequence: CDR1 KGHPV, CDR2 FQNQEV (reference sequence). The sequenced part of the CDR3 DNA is TGTGCCAGCAGTCTGGGGACAGGGGTTTCCAACGAAAGATTATTT. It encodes CASSLGTGVSNERLF. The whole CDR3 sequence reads CASSLGTGVSNERLFF.

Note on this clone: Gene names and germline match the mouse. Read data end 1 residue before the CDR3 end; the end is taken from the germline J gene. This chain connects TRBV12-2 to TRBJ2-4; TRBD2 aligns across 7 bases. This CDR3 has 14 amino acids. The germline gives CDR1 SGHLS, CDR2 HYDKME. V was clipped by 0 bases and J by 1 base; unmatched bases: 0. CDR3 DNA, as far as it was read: TGTGCCAGCTCTCTCTGGGGGGGTCAAAACACCTTGTAC. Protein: CASSLWGGQNTLY. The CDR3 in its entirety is CASSLWGGQNTLYF.

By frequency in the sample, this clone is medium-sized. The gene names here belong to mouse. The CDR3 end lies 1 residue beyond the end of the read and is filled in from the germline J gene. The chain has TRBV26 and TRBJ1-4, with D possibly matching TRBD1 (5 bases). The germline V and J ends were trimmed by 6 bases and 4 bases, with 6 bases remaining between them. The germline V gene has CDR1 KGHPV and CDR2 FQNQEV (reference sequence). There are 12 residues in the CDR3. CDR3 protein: CASSDSNERLFF. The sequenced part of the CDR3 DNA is TGTGCCAGCAGCGACAGCAACGAAAGATTATTT.

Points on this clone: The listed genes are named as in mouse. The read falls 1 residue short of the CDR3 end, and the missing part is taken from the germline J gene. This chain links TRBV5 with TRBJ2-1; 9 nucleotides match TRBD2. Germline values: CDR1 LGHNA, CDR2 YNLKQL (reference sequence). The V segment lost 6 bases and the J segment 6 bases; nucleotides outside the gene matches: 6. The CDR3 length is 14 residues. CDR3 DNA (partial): TGTGCCAGCAGTCCCGGGACTGGGTTTGCTGAGCAGTTC. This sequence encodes CASSPGTGFAEQF. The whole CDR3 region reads CASSPGTGFAEQFF.

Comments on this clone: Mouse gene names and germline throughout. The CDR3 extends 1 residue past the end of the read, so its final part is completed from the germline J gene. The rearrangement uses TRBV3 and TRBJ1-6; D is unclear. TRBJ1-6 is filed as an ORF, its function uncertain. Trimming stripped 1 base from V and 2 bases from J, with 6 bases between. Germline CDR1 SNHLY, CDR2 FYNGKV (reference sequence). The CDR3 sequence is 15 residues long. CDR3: CASSLGGAYNSPLYF. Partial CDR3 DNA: TGTGCCAGCAGCTTAGGGGGAGCCTATAATTCGCCCCTCTAC.

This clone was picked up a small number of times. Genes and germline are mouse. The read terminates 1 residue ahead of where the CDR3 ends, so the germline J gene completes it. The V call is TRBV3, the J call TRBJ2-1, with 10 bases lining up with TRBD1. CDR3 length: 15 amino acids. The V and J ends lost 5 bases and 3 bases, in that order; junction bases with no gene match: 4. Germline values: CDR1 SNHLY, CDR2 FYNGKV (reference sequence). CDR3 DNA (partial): TGTGCCAGCAGCCCAAGGACAGGGGGCTATGCTGAGCAGTTC. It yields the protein CASSPRTGGYAEQF. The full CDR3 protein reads CASSPRTGGYAEQFF. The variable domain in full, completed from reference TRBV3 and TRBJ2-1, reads GPKVLQIPSHQIIDMGQMVTLNCDPVSNHLYFYWYKQILGQQMEFLVNFYNGKVMEKSKLFKDQFSVERPDGSYFTLKIQPTALEDSAVYFCASSPRTGGYAEQFFGPGTRLTVL.

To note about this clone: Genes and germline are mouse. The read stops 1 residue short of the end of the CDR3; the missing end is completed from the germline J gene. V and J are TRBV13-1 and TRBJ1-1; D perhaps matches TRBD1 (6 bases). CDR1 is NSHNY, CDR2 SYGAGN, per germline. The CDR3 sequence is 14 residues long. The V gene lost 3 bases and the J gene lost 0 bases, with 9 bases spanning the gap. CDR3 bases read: TGTGCCAGCAGTGTGACAGGCGCAAACACAGAAGTCTTC. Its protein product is CASSVTGANTEVF. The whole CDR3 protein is CASSVTGANTEVFF.

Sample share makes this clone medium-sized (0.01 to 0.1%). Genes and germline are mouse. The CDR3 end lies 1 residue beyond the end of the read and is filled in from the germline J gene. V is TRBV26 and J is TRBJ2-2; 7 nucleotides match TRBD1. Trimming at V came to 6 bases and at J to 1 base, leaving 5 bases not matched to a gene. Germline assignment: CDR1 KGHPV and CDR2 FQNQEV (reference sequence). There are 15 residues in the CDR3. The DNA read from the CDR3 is TGTGCCAGCAGACACCGGGACAGAAACACCGGGCAGCTCTAC. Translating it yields CASRHRDRNTGQLY. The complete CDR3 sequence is CASRHRDRNTGQLYF.

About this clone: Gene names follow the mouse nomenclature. CDR3 DNA, as far as it was read: TGTGCCAGCAGCCCCCAGGGGGGTCAAAACACCTTGTAC. It yields the protein CASSPQGGQNTLY. The whole CDR3 protein reads CASSPQGGQNTLYF. V usage is TRBV3 and J usage is TRBJ2-4, with 7 bases fitting TRBD1. The observed sequence ends 1 residue before the CDR3 terminus, with the missing tail filled in from the germline J gene. This CDR3 has 14 amino acids. Germline CDR1 reads SNHLY; CDR2 reads FYNGKV (reference sequence). J lost 1 base, V lost 5 bases, and 3 bases had no gene match.

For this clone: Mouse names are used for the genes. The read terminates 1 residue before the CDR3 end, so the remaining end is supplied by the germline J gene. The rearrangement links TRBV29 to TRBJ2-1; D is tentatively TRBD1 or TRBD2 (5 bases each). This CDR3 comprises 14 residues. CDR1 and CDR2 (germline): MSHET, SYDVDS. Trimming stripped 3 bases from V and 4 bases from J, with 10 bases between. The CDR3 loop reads CASSFSGQYAEQFF. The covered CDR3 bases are TGTGCTAGCAGTTTTTCGGGGCAGTATGCTGAGCAGTTC. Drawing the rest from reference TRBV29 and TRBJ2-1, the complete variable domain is DMKVTQMPRYLIKRMGENVLLECGQDMSHETMYWYRQDPGLGLQLIYISYDVDSNSEGDIPKGYRVSRKKREHFSLILDSAKTNQTSVYFCASSFSGQYAEQFFGPGTRLTVL.

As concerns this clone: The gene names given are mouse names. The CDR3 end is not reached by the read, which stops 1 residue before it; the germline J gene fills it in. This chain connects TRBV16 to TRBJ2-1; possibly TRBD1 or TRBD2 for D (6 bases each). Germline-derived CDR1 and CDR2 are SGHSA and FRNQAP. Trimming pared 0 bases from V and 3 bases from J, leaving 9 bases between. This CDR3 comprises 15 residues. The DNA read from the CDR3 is TGTGCAAGCAGCTTAGATGTGGGGGCCTATGCTGAGCAGTTC. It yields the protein CASSLDVGAYAEQF. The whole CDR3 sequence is CASSLDVGAYAEQFF.

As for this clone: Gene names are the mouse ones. CDR3 DNA (partial): TGTGCCAGCAGCCAACCAGGGACAAAAAATGCTGAGCAGTTC. Residues: CASSQPGTKNAEQF. The entire CDR3 protein is CASSQPGTKNAEQFF. The chain recombines TRBV2 with TRBJ2-1; a weak D match, TRBD1 (6 bases). Coverage ceases 1 residue before the CDR3 finishes, and the germline J gene fills in the end. V was trimmed by 2 bases and J by 5 bases, leaving 13 bases between them. Germline values: CDR1 LGHNA, CDR2 YSYQKL. CDR3 length: 15 amino acids.

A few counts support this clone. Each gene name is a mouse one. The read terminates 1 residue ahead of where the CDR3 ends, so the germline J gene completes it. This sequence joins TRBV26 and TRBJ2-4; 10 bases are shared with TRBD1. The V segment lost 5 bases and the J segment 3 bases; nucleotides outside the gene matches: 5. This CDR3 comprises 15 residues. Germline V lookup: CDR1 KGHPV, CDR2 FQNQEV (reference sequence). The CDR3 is CASSTTGGRQNTLYF. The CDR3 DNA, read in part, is TGTGCCAGCAGTACGACAGGGGGCAGACAAAACACCTTGTAC. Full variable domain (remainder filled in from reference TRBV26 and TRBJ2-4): NSKVIQTPRYLVKGQGQKAKMRCIPEKGHPVVFWYQQNKNNEFKFLINFQNQEVLQQIDMTEKRFSAECPSNSPCSLEIQSSEAGDSALYLCASSTTGGRQNTLYFGAGTRLSVL.

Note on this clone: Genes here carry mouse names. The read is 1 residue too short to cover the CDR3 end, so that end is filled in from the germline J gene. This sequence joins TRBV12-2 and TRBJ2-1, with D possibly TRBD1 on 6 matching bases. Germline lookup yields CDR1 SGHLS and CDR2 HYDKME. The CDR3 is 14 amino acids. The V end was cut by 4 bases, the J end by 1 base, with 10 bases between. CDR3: CASSKQGNYAEQFF. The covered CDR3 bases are TGTGCCAGCTCAAAACAGGGAAACTATGCTGAGCAGTTC.

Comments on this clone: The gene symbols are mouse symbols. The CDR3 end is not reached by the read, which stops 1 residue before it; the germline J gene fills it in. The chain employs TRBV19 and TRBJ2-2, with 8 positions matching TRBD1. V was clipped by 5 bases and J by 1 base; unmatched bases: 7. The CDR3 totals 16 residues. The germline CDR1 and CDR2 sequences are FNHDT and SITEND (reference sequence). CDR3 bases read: TGTGCCAGCAGAAAAGGGACAGGACTAAACACCGGGCAGCTCTAC. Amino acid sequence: CASRKGTGLNTGQLY. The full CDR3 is CASRKGTGLNTGQLYF.

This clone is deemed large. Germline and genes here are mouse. The CDR3 spells CSSSRGQGNSDYTF. The CDR3 DNA, read in part, is TGCTCCAGCAGTCGAGGACAGGGAAACTCCGACTACACC. The rearrangement joins TRBV23 to TRBJ1-2; no check of the table's D call, TRBD1, against the DNA was made. The read falls 1 residue short of the CDR3 end, and the missing part is taken from the germline J gene. The CDR3 runs 14 residues. Germline V gives CDR1 KGHTA, CDR2 FQNQQP.

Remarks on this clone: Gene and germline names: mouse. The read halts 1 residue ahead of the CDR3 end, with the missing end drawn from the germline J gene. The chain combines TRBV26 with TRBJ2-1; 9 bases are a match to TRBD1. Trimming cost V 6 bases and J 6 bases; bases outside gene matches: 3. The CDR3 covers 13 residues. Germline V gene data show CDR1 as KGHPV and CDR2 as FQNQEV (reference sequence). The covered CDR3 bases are TGTGCCAGCAGCACGGACAGGGGTGCTGAGCAGTTC. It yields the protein CASSTDRGAEQF. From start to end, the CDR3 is CASSTDRGAEQFF.

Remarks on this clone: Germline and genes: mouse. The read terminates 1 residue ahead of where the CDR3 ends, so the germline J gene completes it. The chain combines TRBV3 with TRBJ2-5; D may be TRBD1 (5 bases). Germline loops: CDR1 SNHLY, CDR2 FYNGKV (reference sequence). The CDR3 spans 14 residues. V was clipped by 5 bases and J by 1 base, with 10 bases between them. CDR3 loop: CASSPRRDQDTQYF. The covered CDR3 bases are TGTGCCAGCAGCCCCCGCAGGGACCAAGACACCCAGTAC.

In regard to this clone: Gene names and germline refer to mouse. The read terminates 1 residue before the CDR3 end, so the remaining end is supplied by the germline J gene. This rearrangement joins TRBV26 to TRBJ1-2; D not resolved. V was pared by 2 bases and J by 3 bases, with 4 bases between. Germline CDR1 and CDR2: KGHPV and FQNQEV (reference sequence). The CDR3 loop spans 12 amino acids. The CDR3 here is CASSLGDSDYTF. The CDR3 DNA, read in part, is TGTGCCAGCAGTCTGGGGGACTCCGACTACACC.

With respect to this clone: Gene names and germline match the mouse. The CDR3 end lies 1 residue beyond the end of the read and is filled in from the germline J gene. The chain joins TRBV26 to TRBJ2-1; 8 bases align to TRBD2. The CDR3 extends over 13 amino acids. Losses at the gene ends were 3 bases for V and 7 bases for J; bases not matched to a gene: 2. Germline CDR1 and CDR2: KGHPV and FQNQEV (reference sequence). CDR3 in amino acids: CASSLGGAAEQFF. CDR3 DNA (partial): TGTGCCAGCAGTCTAGGGGGGGCGGCTGAGCAGTTC.